A selection of T cell receptor beta chains follows, all from one sample in a study of T cell responses to AZD1222 COVID-19 vaccine. Only in-frame clones appear in the TCRdb table, and some are missing; sequencing was by immunoSEQ multiplex PCR. The repertoire consists of about 82,000 clones, with about 80% occurring once and the leading ten covering 1.3%. The sample here was peripheral blood, taken 28 days after the second AZD1222 dose. Receptors were obtained from an adult who received the AZD1222 COVID-19 vaccine. Both conserved end residues are part of each CDR3. A D gene is named only where the DNA matches it firmly. Size tells how often a clone was seen (once, few, many) or the class of an expanded clone, and some rows leave it out.

V	size	D	J	CDR3	DNA
TRBV10-3	NA	NA	TRBJ1-4	CAISGQRNEKLFF	TGTGCCATCAGTGGACAGAGGAATGAAAAACTGTTTTTT
TRBV6-5	once	TRBD1	TRBJ1-6	CASSSARGPSPLHF	TGTGCCAGCAGTTCGGCCAGGGGGCCTTCACCCCTCCACTTT
TRBV29-1	NA	TRBD1	TRBJ2-1	CSVGDRGYNEQFF	TGCAGCGTGGGGGACAGGGGCTATAATGAGCAGTTCTTC
TRBV5-1	once	TRBD2	TRBJ2-2	CASSFLGLAGKVTGELFF	TGCGCCAGCAGCTTCCTGGGACTAGCGGGAAAAGTCACCGGGGAGCTGTTTTTT
TRBV12-3/TRBV12-4	few	NA	TRBJ1-2	CASSPWEARNTF	TGTGCCAGCAGTCCCTGGGAGGCTCGAAATACCTTC
TRBV7-2	NA	NA	TRBJ2-1	CASSLPLGGGTYNEQFF	TGTGCCAGCAGCCTCCCTCTCGGAGGAGGGACCTACAATGAGCAGTTCTTC
TRBV24-1	once	TRBD2	TRBJ2-7	CATSDSRREAYEQYF	TGTGCCACCAGTGATTCCCGGCGGGAGGCATACGAGCAGTACTTC
TRBV6-1	NA	NA	TRBJ2-2	CASSEWNDDRRGTGELFF	TGTGCCAGCAGTGAGTGGAATGACGACCGGAGGGGCACCGGGGAGCTGTTTTTT
TRBV5-1	NA	NA	TRBJ1-2	CASSDPGTPAGYTF	TGCGCCAGCAGCGACCCGGGGACACCCGCTGGCTACACCTTC
TRBV19	NA	TRBD1	TRBJ1-1	CASSLPDRANTEAFF	TGTGCCAGTAGTCTCCCGGACAGGGCGAACACTGAAGCTTTCTTT
TRBV19	NA	TRBD1	TRBJ1-5	CASSKGTGDQPQHF	TGTGCCAGTAGTAAGGGGACAGGGGATCAGCCCCAGCATTTT
TRBV7-3	NA	NA	TRBJ2-7	CASSPSGTQEQYF	TGTGCCAGCAGCCCAAGCGGGACACAAGAGCAGTACTTC
TRBV19	NA	TRBD1	TRBJ2-5	CATADRLVQETQYF	TGTGCCACCGCGGACAGGTTGGTTCAAGAGACCCAGTACTTC
TRBV4-3	NA	TRBD2	TRBJ2-1	CASSQGTSDYNEQFF	TGCGCCAGCAGCCAAGGGACTAGCGACTACAATGAGCAGTTCTTC
TRBV4-1	NA	NA	TRBJ1-3	CASSQDDPGRISGNTIYF	TGCGCCAGCAGCCAAGATGACCCTGGGCGAATCTCTGGAAACACCATATATTTT
TRBV28	NA	NA	TRBJ1-5	CASRSPGTPKGQPQHF	TGTGCCAGCAGATCCCCCGGGACACCAAAGGGTCAGCCCCAGCATTTT
TRBV5-5	NA	NA	TRBJ2-2	CASSVQGNTGELFF	TGTGCCAGCAGCGTACAGGGAAACACCGGGGAGCTGTTTTTT
TRBV5-6	NA	TRBD1	TRBJ2-2	CASSRIDRDTGELFF	TGTGCCAGCAGCCGAATCGACAGGGACACCGGGGAGCTGTTTTTT
TRBV5-6	NA	NA	TRBJ1-4	CASSLEAATNEKLFF	TGTGCCAGCAGCTTGGAGGCGGCAACTAATGAAAAACTGTTTTTT
TRBV4-1	few	TRBD2	TRBJ2-7	CASSQTTSGMSYEQYF	TGCGCCAGCAGCCAAACAACTAGCGGGATGTCGTACGAGCAGTACTTC
TRBV16	NA	NA	TRBJ1-2	CASSQSTSGSGYTF	TGTGCCAGCAGCCAATCGACCTCGGGGAGTGGCTACACCTTC
TRBV7-8	NA	NA	TRBJ1-5	CASSLQGGNQPQHF	TGTGCCAGCAGCTTGCAGGGTGGTAATCAGCCCCAGCATTTT
TRBV7-2	few	TRBD1	TRBJ2-1	CASSLAGQIYNEQFF	TGTGCCAGCAGCTTAGCGGGACAGATCTACAATGAGCAGTTCTTC
TRBV20-1	NA	NA	TRBJ2-7	CSARDFREYF	TGCAGTGCTAGAGATTTCAGAGAGTACTTC
TRBV7-2	NA	NA	TRBJ2-1	CASSLTRAANEQFF	TGTGCCAGCAGCTTGACTAGGGCTGCCAATGAGCAGTTCTTC
TRBV7-2	few	NA	TRBJ2-5	CASSLRAEETQYF	TGTGCCAGCAGCTTGCGAGCGGAAGAGACCCAGTACTTC
TRBV6-2/TRBV6-3	NA	NA	TRBJ1-1	CASSYRRGDTEAFF	TGTGCCAGCAGTTACCGGAGAGGGGATACTGAAGCTTTCTTT
TRBV29-1	NA	NA	TRBJ2-1	CSVERTQDNEQFF	TGCAGCGTTGAGAGGACACAGGACAATGAGCAGTTCTTC
TRBV10-3	NA	TRBD1	TRBJ1-3	CAISEDRDARAGSGNTIYF	TGTGCCATCAGTGAGGACAGGGATGCTAGGGCCGGCTCTGGAAACACCATATATTTT
TRBV29-1	NA	NA	TRBJ1-1	CSVVRAQGAFF	TGCAGCGTTGTGAGGGCGCAGGGAGCTTTCTTT
TRBV7-2	NA	NA	TRBJ2-2	CASSLDRVTGELFF	TGTGCCAGCAGCTTAGACAGGGTCACCGGGGAGCTGTTTTTT
TRBV29-1	NA	NA	TRBJ2-5	CSVAGVGVGQETQYF	TGCAGCGTTGCGGGGGTGGGGGTAGGGCAAGAGACCCAGTACTTC
TRBV10-3	NA	NA	TRBJ1-5	CAISDEEGTQPQHF	TGTGCCATCAGCGACGAAGAGGGTACACAGCCCCAGCATTTT
TRBV19	few	TRBD1	TRBJ1-5	CASSKAQTGVDNQPQHF	TGTGCCAGTAGTAAGGCACAGACAGGGGTAGATAATCAGCCCCAGCATTTT
TRBV7-3	NA	NA	TRBJ2-1	CASSPLGAAEAYNEQFF	TGTGCCAGCAGCCCCCTAGGAGCGGCTGAGGCCTACAATGAGCAGTTCTTC
TRBV9	NA	NA	TRBJ1-2	CASNQGGNYGYTF	TGTGCCAGCAACCAAGGGGGGAACTATGGCTACACCTTC
TRBV28	NA	NA	TRBJ1-5	CASREGRMNQPQHF	TGTGCCAGCAGGGAAGGACGGATGAATCAGCCCCAGCATTTT
TRBV19	NA	TRBD2	TRBJ2-1	CASSILAGSNNEQFF	TGTGCCAGTAGTATACTAGCGGGATCGAACAATGAGCAGTTCTTC
TRBV5-6	few	NA	TRBJ1-1	CASSVGGHPKGTEAFF	TGTGCCAGCAGCGTAGGAGGGCACCCGAAGGGCACTGAAGCTTTCTTT
TRBV19	few	TRBD2	TRBJ2-5	CASSPTSGSRVETQYF	TGTGCCAGTAGTCCGACTAGCGGGAGTCGGGTGGAGACCCAGTACTTC
TRBV6-5	NA	TRBD2	TRBJ2-7	CASSYPQTGGYEQYF	TGTGCCAGCAGTTACCCCCAGACGGGGGGATACGAGCAGTACTTC
TRBV7-2	NA	NA	TRBJ2-1	CASSSGDPYNEQFF	TGTGCCAGCAGCTCAGGAGATCCCTACAATGAGCAGTTCTTC
TRBV19	NA	NA	TRBJ1-5	CASHTGPHLRPQHF	TGTGCCAGTCACACCGGGCCACATCTTCGGCCCCAGCATTTT